Listed below are T cell receptor beta chains from one sample, sequenced in a study of T cells after yellow fever vaccination. Each CDR3 protein gets one entry after TCRdb re-called the 5' RACE reads with MiXCR. The profile shows more than 300,000 distinct CDR3 sequences, about 10% of them singletons. Sample: CD4+ T cells sorted from PBMCs, taken 45 days after the yellow fever booster vaccination. These TCRs come from a man aged 18-30 years who received the YFV17D yellow fever vaccine. CDR3s include the opening cysteine and the closing phenylalanine or tryptophan. The D gene is left open where the match is weak. Only some rows state a clone size, as once, few, many or a class for expanded clones.

j_gene: TRBJ2-3; v_gene: TRBV6-2/TRBV6-3; abundance: -; d_gene: -; CDR3nt: TGTGCCACCTCGGGGGAACTGCGATCCGGCACAGATACGCAGTATTTT; CDR3aa: CATSGELRSGTDTQYF
j_gene: TRBJ1-2; v_gene: TRBV12-3/TRBV12-4; abundance: -; d_gene: -; CDR3nt: TGTGCCAGCAGTTTCCGCCAGGGCTATGGCTACACCTTC; CDR3aa: CASSFRQGYGYTF
j_gene: TRBJ1-1; v_gene: TRBV5-1; abundance: few; d_gene: -; CDR3nt: TGCGCCAGCAGCGTGGTCGCGGCGAACACTGAAGCTTTCTTT; CDR3aa: CASSVVAANTEAFF
j_gene: TRBJ2-3; v_gene: TRBV7-3; abundance: few; d_gene: -; CDR3nt: TGTGCCAGCAGCCCCAGGAATACAGATACGCAGTATTTT; CDR3aa: CASSPRNTDTQYF
j_gene: TRBJ2-2; v_gene: TRBV5-1; abundance: -; d_gene: TRBD1; CDR3nt: TGCGCCAGCATAAAGGGGGCGACCGGGGAGCTGTTTTTT; CDR3aa: CASIKGATGELFF
j_gene: TRBJ2-3; v_gene: TRBV24-1; abundance: -; d_gene: TRBD1; CDR3nt: TGTGCCATCAGCACCGGGACAGAAAGCACAGATACGCAGTATTTT; CDR3aa: CAISTGTESTDTQYF
j_gene: TRBJ2-1; v_gene: TRBV7-2; abundance: -; d_gene: -; CDR3nt: TGTGCCAGCAAGACTCCGGAACTTAACAATGAGCAGTTCTTC; CDR3aa: CASKTPELNNEQFF
j_gene: TRBJ1-2; v_gene: TRBV7-9; abundance: many; d_gene: -; CDR3nt: TGTGCCAGCAGCTGGAGCTCAGGCGGCTACACCTTC; CDR3aa: CASSWSSGGYTF
j_gene: TRBJ1-2; v_gene: TRBV7-2; abundance: -; d_gene: -; CDR3nt: TGTGCCAGCAGTAAGGACGGGACTAACTATGGCTACACCTTC; CDR3aa: CASSKDGTNYGYTF
j_gene: TRBJ2-2; v_gene: TRBV19; abundance: few; d_gene: -; CDR3nt: TGTGCCAGTTTTGACACCGGTGACACCGGGGAGCTGTTTTTT; CDR3aa: CASFDTGDTGELFF
j_gene: TRBJ2-3; v_gene: TRBV5-4; abundance: few; d_gene: -; CDR3nt: TGTGCCAGCAGCCATCGGGGGTCCTCCACAGATACGCAGTATTTT; CDR3aa: CASSHRGSSTDTQYF
j_gene: TRBJ2-7; v_gene: TRBV15; abundance: -; d_gene: -; CDR3nt: TGTGCCACCAGCAATGGATTGTACGAGCAGTACTTC; CDR3aa: CATSNGLYEQYF
j_gene: TRBJ2-1; v_gene: TRBV5-1; abundance: few; d_gene: -; CDR3nt: TGCGCCAGCAGCTTGGCCAGGCCCGACAATGAGCAGTTCTTC; CDR3aa: CASSLARPDNEQFF
j_gene: TRBJ1-5; v_gene: TRBV6-5; abundance: few; d_gene: -; CDR3nt: TGTGCCAGCAGTTACTCGTCCGTTCAGCCCCAGCATTTT; CDR3aa: CASSYSSVQPQHF
j_gene: TRBJ1-1; v_gene: TRBV7-3; abundance: many; d_gene: TRBD1; CDR3nt: TGTGCCAGCAGCCAAGACAGGGGTGAAGCTTTCTTT; CDR3aa: CASSQDRGEAFF
j_gene: TRBJ2-3; v_gene: TRBV7-9; abundance: -; d_gene: TRBD1; CDR3nt: TGTGCCAGCAGCTTACCCCTTGGACAGGGGATAGAAGATACGCAGTATTTT; CDR3aa: CASSLPLGQGIEDTQYF
j_gene: TRBJ2-3; v_gene: TRBV5-1; abundance: many; d_gene: TRBD2; CDR3nt: TGCGCCAGCAGCTTCTCCTATGCGGGGGGAAATACAGATACGCAGTATTTT; CDR3aa: CASSFSYAGGNTDTQYF
j_gene: TRBJ1-5; v_gene: TRBV28; abundance: -; d_gene: -; CDR3nt: TGTGCCAGCAGTTTCTCTCCCTATAGCAATCAGCCCCAGCATTTT; CDR3aa: CASSFSPYSNQPQHF
j_gene: TRBJ2-4; v_gene: TRBV12-3/TRBV12-4; abundance: few; d_gene: TRBD1; CDR3nt: TGTGCCAGCAGGTCAGGGGGCGCCGGGAACATTCAGTACTTC; CDR3aa: CASRSGGAGNIQYF
j_gene: TRBJ2-7; v_gene: TRBV20-1; abundance: -; d_gene: TRBD1; CDR3nt: TGCAGCGCCCCCAGGGGGTTACACTACGAGCAGTACTTC; CDR3aa: CSAPRGLHYEQYF
j_gene: TRBJ2-5; v_gene: TRBV28; abundance: -; d_gene: TRBD2; CDR3nt: TGTGCCAGCAGTCTCTCGGGACTAGCGGGGGAGGAGACCCAGTACTTC; CDR3aa: CASSLSGLAGEETQYF
j_gene: TRBJ2-2; v_gene: TRBV12-3/TRBV12-4; abundance: few; d_gene: TRBD2; CDR3nt: TGTGCCAGCTGCACTAGCGATCCCGGGGAGCTGTTTTTT; CDR3aa: CASCTSDPGELFF
j_gene: TRBJ1-4; v_gene: TRBV7-2; abundance: many; d_gene: -; CDR3nt: TGTGCCAGCAGCTTTGCCGGGGTAGAAAAACTGTTTTTT; CDR3aa: CASSFAGVEKLFF
j_gene: TRBJ2-3; v_gene: TRBV7-2; abundance: -; d_gene: -; CDR3nt: TGTGCCAGCAGCTTATACCACACAGATACGCAGTATTTT; CDR3aa: CASSLYHTDTQYF
j_gene: TRBJ2-5; v_gene: TRBV5-4; abundance: -; d_gene: -; CDR3nt: TGTGCCAGCAGCCCCCCCGGTTCGATGGGGGAAGAGACCCAGTACTTC; CDR3aa: CASSPPGSMGEETQYF